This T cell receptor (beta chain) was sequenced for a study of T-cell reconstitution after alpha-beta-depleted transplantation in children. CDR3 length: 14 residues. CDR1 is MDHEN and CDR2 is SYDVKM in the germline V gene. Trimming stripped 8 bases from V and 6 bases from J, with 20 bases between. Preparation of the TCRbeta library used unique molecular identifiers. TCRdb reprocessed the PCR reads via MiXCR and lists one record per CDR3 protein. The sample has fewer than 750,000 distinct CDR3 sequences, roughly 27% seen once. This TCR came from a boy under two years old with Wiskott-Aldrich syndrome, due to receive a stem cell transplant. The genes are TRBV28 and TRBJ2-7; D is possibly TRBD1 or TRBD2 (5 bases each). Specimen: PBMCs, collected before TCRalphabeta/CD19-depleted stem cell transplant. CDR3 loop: CASGSGTSFSEQYF. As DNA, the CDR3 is TGTGCCAGCGGATCGGGGACCAGCTTCTCCGAGCAGTACTTC.